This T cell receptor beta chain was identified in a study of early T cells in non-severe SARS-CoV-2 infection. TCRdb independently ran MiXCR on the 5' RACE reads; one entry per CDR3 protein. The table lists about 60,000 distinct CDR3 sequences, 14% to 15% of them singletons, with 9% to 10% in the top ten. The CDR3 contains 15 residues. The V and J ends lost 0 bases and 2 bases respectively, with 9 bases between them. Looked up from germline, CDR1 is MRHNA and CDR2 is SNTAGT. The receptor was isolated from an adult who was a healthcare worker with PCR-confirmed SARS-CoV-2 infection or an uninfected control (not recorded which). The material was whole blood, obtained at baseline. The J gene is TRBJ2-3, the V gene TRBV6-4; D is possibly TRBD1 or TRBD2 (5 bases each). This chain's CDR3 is CASSDSIGATDTQYF. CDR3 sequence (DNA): TGTGCCAGCAGTGACTCCATCGGGGCCACAGATACGCAGTATTTT.